The 11 T cell receptor beta chains given below trace back to one sample, sequenced in a study of blood T cell repertoires in COVID-19. Clones were read by immunoSEQ multiplex PCR, and TCRdb kept only the in-frame ones, dropping some. The table has roughly 200,000 clones, approximately 86% seen once; the top ten hold under 13%. The material sequenced was PBMCs or T cells enriched from blood (not recorded which). The source of these receptors is a man between 18 and 29 years old with acute COVID-19.

This chain uses TRBV7-9 with TRBJ2-7, with 8 bases identical to TRBD1. V was pared by 5 bases and J by 6 bases, with 9 bases of the junction left unmatched. Germline CDR1 and CDR2: SEHNR and FQNEAQ (reference sequence). CDR3 length equals 14 residues. CDR3 DNA sequence: TGTGCCAGCAGCCCTAGAGACAGGGGAGGCGAGCAGTACTTC. Residues: CASSPRDRGGEQYF.

The chain has TRBV11-2 and TRBJ1-2; unclear D gene. Germline V CDR1 and CDR2: SGHAT, FQNNGV. Deletions cut 2 bases from V and 3 bases from J, with 19 bases between. The CDR3 has 17 residues. CDR3 nucleotide sequence: TGTGCCAGCAGCTTATGGTTACTGAACGTAAGCGACTATGGCTACACCTTC. It encodes CASSLWLLNVSDYGYTF. The full variable domain, completed using reference TRBV11-2 and TRBJ1-2, is EAGVAQSPRYKIIEKRQSVAFWCNPISGHATLYWYQQILGQGPKLLIQFQNNGVVDDSQLPKDRFSAERLKGVDSTLKIQPAKLEDSAVYLCASSLWLLNVSDYGYTFGSGTRLTVV.

The rearrangement joins TRBV7-2 to TRBJ2-3; a weak D match, TRBD2 (5 bases). The CDR3 runs 15 residues. The V and J ends lost 2 bases and 0 bases respectively, with 9 bases between them. Germline assignment: CDR1 SGHTA and CDR2 FQGNSA. CDR3 in DNA: TGTGCCAGCAGCTTAACTAGAATTAGCACAGATACGCAGTATTTT. This gives the protein CASSLTRISTDTQYF.

The chain couples TRBV3-1 (or the pseudogene TRBV3-2) to TRBJ1-5; possibly TRBD1 for D (6 bases). The germline CDR1 and CDR2 sequences are LGHDT and YNNKEL (reference sequence). Trimming shortened V by 4 bases and J by 0 bases, and 19 bases separated the two germline ends. The CDR3 extends over 18 amino acids. The CDR3 here is CASSLGSARGYSNQPQHF. Here the CDR3 DNA reads TGTGCCAGCAGCCTGGGCTCGGCGAGGGGGTATAGCAATCAGCCCCAGCATTTT.

The chain links TRBV20-1 to TRBJ1-5, with a weak D call TRBD1 (5 bases). Trimming left V 3 bases short and J 2 bases short, with 11 bases between. Per germline, CDR1 DFQATT and CDR2 SNEGSKA (reference sequence). CDR3 length: 14 residues. CDR3 nucleotide sequence: TGCAGTGCTAGTCCGCAGGGTGGCAATCAGCCCCAGCATTTT. Protein sequence: CSASPQGGNQPQHF.

This chain joins TRBV11-2 and TRBJ1-2; D possibly corresponds to TRBD1 (6 bases). The ends were cut back, 2 bases at V and 6 bases at J, with 13 bases in the middle. The CDR3 totals 14 residues. Looked up from germline, CDR1 is SGHAT and CDR2 is FQNNGV. This CDR3 is CASSLITGIDGYTF. The CDR3 DNA sequence: TGTGCCAGCAGCTTAATCACAGGGATCGATGGCTACACCTTC.

This chain joins TRBV6-5 and TRBJ1-1; 9 nucleotides match TRBD1. Per germline, CDR1 MNHEY and CDR2 SVGAGI. The V segment lost 2 bases and the J segment 7 bases; nucleotides outside the gene matches: 8. The CDR3 is made up of 15 amino acids. DNA for the CDR3: TGTGCCAGCAGTTACCGGGGGACAGGGCCCGGTGAAGCTTTCTTT. Its protein product is CASSYRGTGPGEAFF.

In the case of this clone: The identical CDR3 is also encoded by other nucleotide sequences in the sample. The chain carries TRBV2 and TRBJ2-5; D is unclear. CDR1 is SNHLY, CDR2 FYNNEI, per germline. Trimming took 4 bases from V and 5 from J, leaving 5 bases between them. The CDR3 runs to 11 residues. CDR3 DNA sequence: TGTGCCAGCAGTGTGTCTGAGACCCAGTACTTC. Amino acids: CASSVSETQYF.

V gene TRBV3-1 (or the pseudogene TRBV3-2) combines with J gene TRBJ2-7; 7 positions agree with TRBD1. V lost 1 base and J lost 1; bases outside the gene matches: 4. The CDR3 extends over 15 amino acids. Germline CDR1 reads LGHDT; CDR2 reads YNNKEL (reference sequence). CDR3 in DNA: TGTGCCAGCAGCCAAGGGCAGGGGGTATCCTACGAGCAGTACTTC. Translating gives CASSQGQGVSYEQYF.

The genes are TRBV6-2 or TRBV6-3 and TRBJ1-5, with TRBD1 matching 9 bases. CDR3 size: 15 residues. The germline V gene has CDR1 MNHEY and CDR2 SVGEGT. Unmatched junction bases numbered 9, after V lost 5 bases and J lost 7 bases. The CDR3 coding sequence is TGTGCCAGCAGTAAGCCTACAGGGGGCAGCCAGCCCCAGCATTTT. Protein product: CASSKPTGGSQPQHF.

The rearrangement links TRBV27 to TRBJ1-2, with a weak D call TRBD1 (6 bases). Germline lookup yields CDR1 MNHEY and CDR2 SMNVEV (reference sequence). This CDR3 is built from 15 residues. V lost 2 bases, J lost 8 bases, and 18 bases lay in between. Written as DNA, the CDR3 is TGTGCCAGCAGTTTAAACAGGCAGGGAGGGGGGGGCTACACCTTC. This sequence encodes CASSLNRQGGGGYTF.